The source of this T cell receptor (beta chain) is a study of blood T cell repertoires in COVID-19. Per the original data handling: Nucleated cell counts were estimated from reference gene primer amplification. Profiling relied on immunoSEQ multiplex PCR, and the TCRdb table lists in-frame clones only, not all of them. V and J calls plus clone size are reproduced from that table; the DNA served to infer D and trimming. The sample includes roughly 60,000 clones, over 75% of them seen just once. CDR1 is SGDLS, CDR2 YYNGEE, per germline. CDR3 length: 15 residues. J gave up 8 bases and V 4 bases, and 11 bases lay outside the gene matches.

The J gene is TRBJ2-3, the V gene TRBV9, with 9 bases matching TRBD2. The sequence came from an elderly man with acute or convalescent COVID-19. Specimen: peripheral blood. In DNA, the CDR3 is TGTGCCAGCAGCCTTACTAGCGGGTCTAGTGGTACGCAGTATTTT. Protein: CASSLTSGSSGTQYF.